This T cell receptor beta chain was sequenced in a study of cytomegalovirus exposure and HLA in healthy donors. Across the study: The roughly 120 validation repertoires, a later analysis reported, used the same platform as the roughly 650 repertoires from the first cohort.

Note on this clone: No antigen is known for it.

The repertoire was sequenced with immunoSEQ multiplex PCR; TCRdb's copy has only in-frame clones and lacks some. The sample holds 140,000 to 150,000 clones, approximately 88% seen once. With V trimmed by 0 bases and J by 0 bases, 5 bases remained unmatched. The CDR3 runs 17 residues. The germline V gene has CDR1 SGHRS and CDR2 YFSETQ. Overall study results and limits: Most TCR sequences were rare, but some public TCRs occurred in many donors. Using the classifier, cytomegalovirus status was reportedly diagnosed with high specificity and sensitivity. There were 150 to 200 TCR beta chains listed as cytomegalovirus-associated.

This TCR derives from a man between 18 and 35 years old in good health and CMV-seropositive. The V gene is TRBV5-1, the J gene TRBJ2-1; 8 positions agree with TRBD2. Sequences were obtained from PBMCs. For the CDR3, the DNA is TGCGCCAGCAGCTTGGCCCGGGCGGGGGGCTCCTACAATGAGCAGTTCTTC. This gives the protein CASSLARAGGSYNEQFF.